This T cell receptor beta chain was retrieved from a study of vaccination effects on CD4 cells after COVID-19. Study as a whole: Of the BNT162b2 and mRNA-1273 vaccines, participants received two doses of one or the other. Findings of the study overall: Clones from infection and from vaccination both contracted markedly late after vaccination. Limitations: small convalescent group and missing early post-infection timepoints.

Germline trimming cut 2 bases from V and 2 bases from J; bases unmatched to any gene: 8. The CDR3 contains 17 residues. The germline gives CDR1 MGHDK, CDR2 SYGVNS. The ViraFEST assay expanded antigen-specific CD4+ T cells with viral peptide pools before sequencing. With 9 to 11 days of culture completed, CD4+ T cells were isolated. Cultivation was performed at a few million PBMC per well with about 9.6 IU/ml IL-2 and around 10 ug/ml peptides added. This clone was seen only once. The target antigen is unknown. Clones were read by immunoSEQ multiplex PCR, and TCRdb kept only the in-frame ones, dropping some. This repertoire shows some 59,000 clones, roughly 76% found once; its top ten account for around 2.4%.

Sequences were derived from CD4+ T cells from PBMCs cultured with HCoV-229E spike peptides, sampled before COVID-19 vaccination. The chain uses TRBV25-1 and TRBJ2-1; TRBD2 matches at 8 bases. The sequence was collected from a human donor who received a COVID-19 vaccine. The CDR3 sequence is CASSESGMGLAYNEQFF. The CDR3 DNA reads as TGTGCCAGCAGTGAAAGCGGCATGGGACTAGCCTACAATGAGCAGTTCTTC.